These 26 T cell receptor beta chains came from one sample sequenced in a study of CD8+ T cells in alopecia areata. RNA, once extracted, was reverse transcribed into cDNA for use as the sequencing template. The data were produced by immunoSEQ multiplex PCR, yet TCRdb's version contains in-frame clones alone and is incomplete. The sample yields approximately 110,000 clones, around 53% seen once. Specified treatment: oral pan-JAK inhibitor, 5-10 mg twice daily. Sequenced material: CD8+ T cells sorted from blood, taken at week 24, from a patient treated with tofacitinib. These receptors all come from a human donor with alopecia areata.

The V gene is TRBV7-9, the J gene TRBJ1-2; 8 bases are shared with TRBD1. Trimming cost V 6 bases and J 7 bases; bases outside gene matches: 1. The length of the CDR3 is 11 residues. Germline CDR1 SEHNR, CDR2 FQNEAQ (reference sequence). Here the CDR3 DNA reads TGTGCCAGCAGTCAGGGGGCTGGCTACACCTTC. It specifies CASSQGAGYTF.

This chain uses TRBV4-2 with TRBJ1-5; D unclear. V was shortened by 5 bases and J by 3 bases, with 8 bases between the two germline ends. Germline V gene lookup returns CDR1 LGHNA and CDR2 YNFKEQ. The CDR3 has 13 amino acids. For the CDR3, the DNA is TGTGCCAGCAGCATAGGACCCAATCAGCCCCAGCATTTT. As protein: CASSIGPNQPQHF.

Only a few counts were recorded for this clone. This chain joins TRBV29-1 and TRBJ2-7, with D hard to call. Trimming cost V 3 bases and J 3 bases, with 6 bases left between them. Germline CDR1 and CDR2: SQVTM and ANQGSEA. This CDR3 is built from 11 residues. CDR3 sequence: CSVDADYEQYF. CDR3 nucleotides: TGCAGCGTTGACGCGGACTACGAGCAGTACTTC.

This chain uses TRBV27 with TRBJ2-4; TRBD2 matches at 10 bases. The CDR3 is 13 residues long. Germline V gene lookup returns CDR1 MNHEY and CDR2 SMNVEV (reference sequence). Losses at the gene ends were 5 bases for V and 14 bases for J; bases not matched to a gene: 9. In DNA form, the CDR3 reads TGTGCCAGCAGTCTGGTAGCGGGGGGTCCGGAGTACTTC. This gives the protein CASSLVAGGPEYF.

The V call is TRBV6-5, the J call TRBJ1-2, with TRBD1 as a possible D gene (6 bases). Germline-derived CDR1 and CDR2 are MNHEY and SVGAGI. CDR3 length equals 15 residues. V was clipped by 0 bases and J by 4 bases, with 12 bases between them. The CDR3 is CASSYSWTAFYGYTF. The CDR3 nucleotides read TGTGCCAGCAGTTACTCATGGACAGCCTTCTATGGCTACACCTTC.

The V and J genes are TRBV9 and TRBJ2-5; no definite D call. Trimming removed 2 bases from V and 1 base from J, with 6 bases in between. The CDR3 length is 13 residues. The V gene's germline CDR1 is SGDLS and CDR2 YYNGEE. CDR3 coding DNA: TGTGCCAGCAGCGTTGCCAGCCAAGAGACCCAGTACTTC. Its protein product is CASSVASQETQYF.

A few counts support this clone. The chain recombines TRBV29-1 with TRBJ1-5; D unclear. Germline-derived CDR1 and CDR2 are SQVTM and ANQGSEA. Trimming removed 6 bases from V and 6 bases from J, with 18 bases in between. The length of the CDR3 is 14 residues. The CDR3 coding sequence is TGCAGCGTCTGTGAAGTGGGTGTAGGTCAGCCCCAGCATTTT. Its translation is CSVCEVGVGQPQHF.

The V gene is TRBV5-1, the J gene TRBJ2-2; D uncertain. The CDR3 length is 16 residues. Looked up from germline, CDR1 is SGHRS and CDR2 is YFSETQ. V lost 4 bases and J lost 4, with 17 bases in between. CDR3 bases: TGCGCCAGCAGCGCCGAGGCAGGAACCTCCACCGGGGAGCTGTTTTTT. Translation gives CASSAEAGTSTGELFF.

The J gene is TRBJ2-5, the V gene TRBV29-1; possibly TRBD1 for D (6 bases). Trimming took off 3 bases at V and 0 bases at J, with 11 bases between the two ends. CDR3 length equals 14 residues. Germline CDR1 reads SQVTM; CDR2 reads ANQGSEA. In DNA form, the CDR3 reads TGCAGCGTTGACGCAGGGGATGACCAAGAGACCCAGTACTTC. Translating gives CSVDAGDDQETQYF.

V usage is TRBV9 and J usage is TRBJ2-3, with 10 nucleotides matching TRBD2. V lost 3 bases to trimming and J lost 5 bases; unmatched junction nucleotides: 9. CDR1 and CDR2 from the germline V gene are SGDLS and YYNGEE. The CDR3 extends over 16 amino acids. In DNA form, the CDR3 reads TGTGCCAGCAGCGGCGAGCGGGGGGGCCGTATAGATACGCAGTATTTT. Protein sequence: CASSGERGGRIDTQYF. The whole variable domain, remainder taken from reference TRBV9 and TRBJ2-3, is DSGVTQTPKHLITATGQRVTLRCSPRSGDLSVYWYQQSLDQGLQFLIQYYNGEERAKGNILERFSAQQFPDLHSELNLSSLELGDSALYFCASSGERGGRIDTQYFGPGTRLTVL.

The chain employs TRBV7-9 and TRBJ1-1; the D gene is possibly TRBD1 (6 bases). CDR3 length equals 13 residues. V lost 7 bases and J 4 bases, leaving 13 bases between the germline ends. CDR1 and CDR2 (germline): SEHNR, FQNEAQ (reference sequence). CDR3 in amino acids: CASNAHRATEAFF. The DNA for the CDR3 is TGTGCCAGCAACGCACACAGGGCCACTGAAGCTTTCTTT. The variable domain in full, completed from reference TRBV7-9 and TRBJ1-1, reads DTGVSQNPRHKITKRGQNVTFRCDPISEHNRLYWYRQTLGQGPEFLTYFQNEAQLEKSRLLSDRFSAERPKGSFSTLEIQRTEQGDSAMYLCASNAHRATEAFFGQGTRLTVV.

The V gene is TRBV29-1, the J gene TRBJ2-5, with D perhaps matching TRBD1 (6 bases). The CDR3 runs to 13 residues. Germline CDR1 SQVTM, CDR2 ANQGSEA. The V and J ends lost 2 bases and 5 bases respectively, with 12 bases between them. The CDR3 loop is CSVEWGPRETQYF. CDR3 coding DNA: TGCAGCGTTGAATGGGGGCCGCGGGAGACCCAGTACTTC.

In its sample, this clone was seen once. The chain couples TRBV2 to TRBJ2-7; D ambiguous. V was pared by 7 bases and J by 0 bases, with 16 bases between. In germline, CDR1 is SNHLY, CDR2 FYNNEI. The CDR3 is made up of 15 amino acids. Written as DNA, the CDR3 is TGTGCCAGCAAAGGTGAGACGCGAGTCTCCTACGAGCAGTACTTC. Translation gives CASKGETRVSYEQYF.

The DNA of the CDR3 is TGTGCCAGCAGCCCCGGGTCAGGGGAGCTGTTTTTT. It yields the protein CASSPGSGELFF. This chain connects TRBV7-8 to TRBJ2-2, with D unclear. The germline V gene has CDR1 SGHVS and CDR2 FQNEAQ. CDR3 length: 12 amino acids. V shed 5 bases and J shed 8 bases, with 9 bases lying between them.

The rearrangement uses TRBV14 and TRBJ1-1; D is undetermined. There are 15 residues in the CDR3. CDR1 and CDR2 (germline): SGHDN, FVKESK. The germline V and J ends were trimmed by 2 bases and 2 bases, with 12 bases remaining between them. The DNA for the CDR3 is TGTGCCAGCAGCCAACGTTTGGCACTCAACACTGAAGCTTTCTTT. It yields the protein CASSQRLALNTEAFF. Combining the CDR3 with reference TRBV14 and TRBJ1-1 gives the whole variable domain EAGVTQFPSHSVIEKGQTVTLRCDPISGHDNLYWYRRVMGKEIKFLLHFVKESKQDESGMPNNRFLAERTGGTYSTLKVQPAELEDSGVYFCASSQRLALNTEAFFGQGTRLTVV.

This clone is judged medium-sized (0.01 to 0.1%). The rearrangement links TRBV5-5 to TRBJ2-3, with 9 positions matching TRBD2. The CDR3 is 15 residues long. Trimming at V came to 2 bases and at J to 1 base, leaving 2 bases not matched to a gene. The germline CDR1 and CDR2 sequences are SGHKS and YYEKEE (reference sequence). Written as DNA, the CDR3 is TGTGCCAGCAGCTTAGCGGGGGGACGCACAGATACGCAGTATTTT. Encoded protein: CASSLAGGRTDTQYF. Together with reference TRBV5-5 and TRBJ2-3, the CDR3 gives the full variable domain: DAGVTQSPTHLIKTRGQQVTLRCSPISGHKSVSWYQQVLGQGPQFIFQYYEKEERGRGNFPDRFSARQFPNYSSELNVNALLLGDSALYLCASSLAGGRTDTQYFGPGTRLTVL.

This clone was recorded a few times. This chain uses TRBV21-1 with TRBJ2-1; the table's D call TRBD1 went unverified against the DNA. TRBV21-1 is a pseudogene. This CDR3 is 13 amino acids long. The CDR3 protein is CASSRTGGNEQFF. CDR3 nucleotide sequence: TGTGCCAGCAGCAGGACAGGGGGCAATGAGCAGTTCTTC.

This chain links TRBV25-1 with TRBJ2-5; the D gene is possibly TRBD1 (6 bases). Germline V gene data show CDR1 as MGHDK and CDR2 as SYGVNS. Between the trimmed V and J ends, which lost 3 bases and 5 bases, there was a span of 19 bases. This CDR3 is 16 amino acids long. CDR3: CASSDRNRVWLETQYF. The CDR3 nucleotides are TGTGCCAGCAGTGATCGTAACAGGGTCTGGTTGGAGACCCAGTACTTC.

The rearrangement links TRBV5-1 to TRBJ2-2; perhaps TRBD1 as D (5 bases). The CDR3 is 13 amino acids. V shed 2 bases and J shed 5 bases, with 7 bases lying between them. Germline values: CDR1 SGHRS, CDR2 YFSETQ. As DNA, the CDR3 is TGCGCCAGCAGCTTCTCAGGGACCGGGGAGCTGTTTTTT. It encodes CASSFSGTGELFF.

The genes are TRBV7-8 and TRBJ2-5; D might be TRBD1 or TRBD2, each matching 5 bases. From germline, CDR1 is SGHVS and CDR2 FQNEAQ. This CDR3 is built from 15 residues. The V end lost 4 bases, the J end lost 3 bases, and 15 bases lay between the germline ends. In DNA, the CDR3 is TGTGCCAGCAGCTCCCGGGACCGATTGGAAGAGACCCAGTACTTC. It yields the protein CASSSRDRLEETQYF.

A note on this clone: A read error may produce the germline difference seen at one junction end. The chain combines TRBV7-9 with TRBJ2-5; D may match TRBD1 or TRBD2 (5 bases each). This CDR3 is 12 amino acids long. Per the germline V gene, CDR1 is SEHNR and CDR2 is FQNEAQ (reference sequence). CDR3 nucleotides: TGTGCCAGCAGCAGGGACCCCCGGTCGAGCGACTTC. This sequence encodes CASSRDPRSSDF.

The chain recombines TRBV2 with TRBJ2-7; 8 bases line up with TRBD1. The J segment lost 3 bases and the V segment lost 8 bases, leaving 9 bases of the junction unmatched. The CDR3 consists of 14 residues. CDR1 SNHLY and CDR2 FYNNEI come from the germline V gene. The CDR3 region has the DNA TGTGCCAGCTCGGACAGGGCGTCCTTCTACGAGCAGTACTTC. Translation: CASSDRASFYEQYF.

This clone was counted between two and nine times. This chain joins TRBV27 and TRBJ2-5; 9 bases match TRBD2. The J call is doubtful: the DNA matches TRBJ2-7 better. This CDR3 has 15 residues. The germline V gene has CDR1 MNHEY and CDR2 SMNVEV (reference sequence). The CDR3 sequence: CASSLSVSGGPEQYF. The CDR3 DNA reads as TGTGCCAGCAGTTTATCAGTCAGCGGGGGGCCCGAGCAGTACTTC.

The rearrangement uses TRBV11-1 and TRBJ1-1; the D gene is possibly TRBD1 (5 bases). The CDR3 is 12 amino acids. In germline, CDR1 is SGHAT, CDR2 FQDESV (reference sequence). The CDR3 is CATGRWGTEAFF. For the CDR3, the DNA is TGTGCGACGGGGCGTTGGGGTACTGAAGCTTTCTTT.

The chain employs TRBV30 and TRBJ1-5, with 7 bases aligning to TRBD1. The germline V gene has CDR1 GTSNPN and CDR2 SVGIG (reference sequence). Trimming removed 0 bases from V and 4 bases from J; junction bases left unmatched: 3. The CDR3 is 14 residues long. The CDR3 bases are TGTGCCTGGAGTGTTGGGACAGATAATCAGCCCCAGCATTTT. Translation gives CAWSVGTDNQPQHF.

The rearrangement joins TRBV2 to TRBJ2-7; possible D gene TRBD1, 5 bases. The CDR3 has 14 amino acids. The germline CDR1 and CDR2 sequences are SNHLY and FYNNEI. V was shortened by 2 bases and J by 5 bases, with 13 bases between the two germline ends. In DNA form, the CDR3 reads TGTGCCAGCAGTGAAATCAGGGAAGTCAACGAGCAGTACTTC. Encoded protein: CASSEIREVNEQYF. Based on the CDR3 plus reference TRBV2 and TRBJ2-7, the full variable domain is EPEVTQTPSHQVTQMGQEVILRCVPISNHLYFYWYRQILGQKVEFLVSFYNNEISEKSEIFDDQFSVERPDGSNFTLKIRSTKLEDSAMYFCASSEIREVNEQYFGPGTRLTVT.